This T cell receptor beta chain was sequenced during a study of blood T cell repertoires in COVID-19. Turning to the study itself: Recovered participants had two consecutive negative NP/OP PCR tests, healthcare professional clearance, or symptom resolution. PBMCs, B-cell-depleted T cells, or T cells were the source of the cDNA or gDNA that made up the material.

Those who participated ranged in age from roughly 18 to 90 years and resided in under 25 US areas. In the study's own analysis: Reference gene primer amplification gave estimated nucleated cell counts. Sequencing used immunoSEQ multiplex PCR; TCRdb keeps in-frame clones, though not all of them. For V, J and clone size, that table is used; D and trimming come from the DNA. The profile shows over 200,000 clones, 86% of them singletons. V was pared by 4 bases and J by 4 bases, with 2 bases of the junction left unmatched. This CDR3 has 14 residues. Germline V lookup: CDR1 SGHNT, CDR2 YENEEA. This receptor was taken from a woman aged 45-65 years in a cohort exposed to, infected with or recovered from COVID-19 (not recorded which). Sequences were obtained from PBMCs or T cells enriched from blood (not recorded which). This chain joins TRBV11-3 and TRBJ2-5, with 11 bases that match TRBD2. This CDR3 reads CASSSTSGGETQYF. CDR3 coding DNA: TGTGCCAGCAGCTCCACTAGCGGGGGAGAGACCCAGTACTTC.